Following are 7 T cell receptor beta chains from one sample sequenced in a study of PD-1 blockade in classical Hodgkin lymphoma. Stated time point: cycle 4 day 1 (C4D1), after about 6 weeks of nivolumab. All patients relapsed after autologous stem cell transplantation, and brentuximab vedotin exposure varied. The table came from immunoSEQ multiplex PCR; TCRdb's copy has only in-frame clones and leaves some out. The sample yields 75,000 to 100,000 clones, 90% to 95% seen once. The material sequenced was peripheral blood mononuclear cells (PBMCs), taken before the fourth cycle of nivolumab. The receptors were gathered from a human donor with classical Hodgkin lymphoma.

The chain uses TRBV19 and TRBJ1-3; D is uncertain. The CDR3 has 15 amino acids. Trimming cost V 1 base and J 1 base, with 8 bases left between them. Germline assignment: CDR1 LNHDA and CDR2 SQIVND (reference sequence). The CDR3 bases are TGTGCCAGTAGTATAGCCCCGTGGTCTGGAAACACCATATATTTT. This encodes CASSIAPWSGNTIYF.

The CDR3 spells CASKPLAGANTGELFF. The CDR3 nucleotides are TGCGCCAGCAAACCTCTAGCGGGGGCGAACACCGGGGAGCTGTTTTTT. The chain employs TRBV10-2 and TRBJ2-2; 10 nucleotides align to TRBD2. J lost 0 bases, V lost 7 bases, and 5 bases had no gene match. Germline lookup yields CDR1 WSHSY and CDR2 SAAADI. The CDR3 totals 16 residues.

This chain joins TRBV5-5 and TRBJ2-5; D is unclear. Germline loops: CDR1 SGHKS, CDR2 YYEKEE (reference sequence). The CDR3 covers 13 residues. V was clipped by 1 base and J by 3 bases, with 7 bases between them. CDR3 residues: CASSLRREETQYF. The CDR3, as DNA: TGTGCCAGCAGCTTGAGAAGGGAAGAGACCCAGTACTTC.

About this clone: Other DNA sequences of this sample code for an identical CDR3. The chain uses TRBV6-5 and TRBJ2-7, with D unresolved. The germline V gene has CDR1 MNHEY and CDR2 SVGAGI. V was pared by 0 bases and J by 2 bases, with 5 bases between. The length of the CDR3 is 13 residues. Here the CDR3 reads CASSYSSAYEQYF. CDR3 coding DNA: TGTGCCAGCAGTTACTCGAGCGCCTACGAGCAGTACTTC.

The CDR3 reads CSVESEQGHYGYTF. In nucleotides, the CDR3 is TGCAGCGTTGAATCGGAACAGGGCCACTATGGCTACACCTTC. V and J are TRBV29-1 and TRBJ1-2, with a weak D call TRBD1 (6 bases). The CDR3 is made up of 14 amino acids. V was pared by 2 bases and J by 3 bases, with 13 bases between. Germline V gene data show CDR1 as SQVTM and CDR2 as ANQGSEA.

The genes are TRBV7-9 and TRBJ1-1, with D possibly being TRBD1 (5 bases). CDR1 is SEHNR, CDR2 FQNEAQ, per germline (reference sequence). The CDR3 extends over 12 amino acids. The ends were cut back, 10 bases at V and 5 bases at J, with 14 bases in the middle. The CDR3 here is CATRASRTEAFF. In DNA, the CDR3 is TGTGCCACCAGGGCAAGTCGGACTGAAGCTTTCTTT.

This chain joins TRBV4-1 and TRBJ1-1; 8 bases match TRBD1. The CDR3 is 17 residues long. Germline-derived CDR1 and CDR2 are MGHRA and YSYEKL. The V and J ends lost 0 bases and 4 bases, in that order; junction bases with no gene match: 10. CDR3 protein: CASSQERPGGWGTEAFF. CDR3 coding DNA: TGCGCCAGCAGCCAAGAACGCCCAGGGGGCTGGGGCACTGAAGCTTTCTTT.